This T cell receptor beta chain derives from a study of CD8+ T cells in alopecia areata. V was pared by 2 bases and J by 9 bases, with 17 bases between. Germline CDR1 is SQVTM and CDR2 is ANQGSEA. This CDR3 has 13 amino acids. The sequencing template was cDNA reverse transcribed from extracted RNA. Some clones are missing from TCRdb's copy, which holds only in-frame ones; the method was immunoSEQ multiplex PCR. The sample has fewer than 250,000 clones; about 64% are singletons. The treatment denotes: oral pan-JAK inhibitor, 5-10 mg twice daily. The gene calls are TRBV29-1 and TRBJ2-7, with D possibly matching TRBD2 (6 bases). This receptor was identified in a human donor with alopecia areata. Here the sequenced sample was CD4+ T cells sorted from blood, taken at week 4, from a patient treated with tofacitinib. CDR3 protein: CSVERRGGSVQYF. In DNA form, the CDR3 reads TGCAGCGTTGAAAGACGGGGAGGTTCTGTGCAGTACTTC.